This TCR beta chain was identified in a study of T cell changes during pregnancy in multiple sclerosis. There are 14 residues in the CDR3. V was trimmed by 3 bases and J by 4 bases, leaving 11 bases between them. The germline gives CDR1 LGHNA, CDR2 YSLEER. Libraries were prepared by immunoSEQ multiplex PCR; TCRdb keeps only in-frame clonotypes and omits some of them. Of approximately 71,000 clones listed, roughly 92% were seen once; the top ten hold about 1.2%. This sequence joins TRBV4-3 and TRBJ2-3; D call uncertain. The material was peripheral blood, obtained in the third trimester of pregnancy. This sequence originates from a female donor with multiple sclerosis, enrolled in a pregnancy study. This chain's CDR3 is CASSQESWADTQYF. CDR3 in DNA: TGCGCCAGCAGCCAGGAGTCTTGGGCAGATACGCAGTATTTT.